The rows below give T cell receptor beta chains drawn from one sample of a study of OX40 agonist ivuxolimab in advanced cancers. Assay used: immunoSEQ multiplex PCR; TCRdb lists only in-frame clones, some missing. The sample yields 130,000 or so clones, roughly 91% seen once. The input for sequencing was CD4+ or CD8+ T cells sorted from blood, taken in a trial of the OX40 agonist ivuxolimab. The receptors stem from an adult with an advanced solid tumor such as melanoma, head and neck, liver or kidney cancer. Each CDR3 is given with its conserved first and last residue. The D gene is left open where the match is weak. Only part of the rows carry a size: once, few, many, or a class if the clone is expanded.

abundance	v_gene	d_gene	j_gene	CDR3aa	CDR3nt
NA	TRBV19	TRBD2	TRBJ2-5	CASSNLAVQEETQYF	TGTGCCAGTAGCAATCTAGCGGTACAAGAAGAGACCCAGTACTTC
NA	TRBV5-1	NA	TRBJ2-1	CASSLGLEANEQFF	TGCGCCAGCAGCTTGGGACTAGAGGCGAATGAGCAGTTCTTC
NA	TRBV6-5	TRBD2	TRBJ2-7	CASSYGLVNYEQYF	TGTGCCAGCAGCTATGGACTAGTCAACTACGAGCAGTACTTC
NA	TRBV7-3	NA	TRBJ1-1	CASSLAVQVNTEAFF	TGTGCCAGCAGCTTAGCGGTTCAGGTGAACACTGAAGCTTTCTTT
NA	TRBV7-7	NA	TRBJ2-2	CALGGRPVGTGELFF	TGTGCCTTGGGGGGCAGGCCGGTAGGCACCGGGGAGCTGTTTTTT
NA	TRBV6-6	TRBD1	TRBJ1-1	CASSWDSLNTEAFF	TGTGCCAGCAGTTGGGACAGCTTGAACACTGAAGCTTTCTTT
once	TRBV27	NA	TRBJ2-1	CASSWTGTLAHNEQFF	TGTGCCAGCAGTTGGACCGGGACCTTGGCCCACAATGAGCAGTTCTTC
NA	TRBV7-9	NA	TRBJ1-1	CASSPPQINTEAFF	TGTGCCAGCAGCCCCCCCCAAATCAACACTGAAGCTTTCTTT
NA	TRBV19	NA	TRBJ2-5	CASSMGGPLQRTQYF	TGTGCCAGTAGTATGGGGGGGCCCCTCCAGAGGACCCAGTACTTC
NA	TRBV28	TRBD1	TRBJ1-2	CASSPGQGDGYTF	TGTGCCAGCAGCCCCGGACAGGGCGATGGCTACACCTTC
NA	TRBV9	TRBD1	TRBJ1-3	CASSVGTGVWENTIYF	TGTGCCAGCAGCGTAGGGACAGGGGTATGGGAAAACACCATATATTTT
once	TRBV6-5	NA	TRBJ2-7	CASSELYGQYF	TGTGCCAGCAGTGAGCTCTACGGGCAGTACTTC
NA	TRBV11-3	NA	TRBJ2-3	CASSRGALQYF	TGTGCCAGCAGCAGGGGGGCCCTGCAGTATTTT
NA	TRBV7-9	TRBD1	TRBJ2-7	CASSLSINPGQNSPYEQYF	TGTGCCAGCAGCTTATCCATAAATCCGGGACAGAATTCCCCCTACGAGCAGTACTTC
NA	TRBV29-1	NA	TRBJ2-7	CSAARGGASYEQYF	TGCAGCGCGGCCCGGGGAGGCGCCTCCTACGAGCAGTACTTC
NA	TRBV7-3	NA	TRBJ2-5	CASSFKGLETQYF	TGTGCCAGCAGCTTTAAGGGGCTAGAGACCCAGTACTTC
NA	TRBV6-5	NA	TRBJ1-5	CASSYLVNQPQHF	TGTGCCAGCAGTTACTTGGTCAATCAGCCCCAGCATTTT
NA	TRBV30	TRBD2	TRBJ2-1	CAWSVDTGLAGQFF	TGTGCCTGGAGTGTGGATACTGGACTAGCCGGGCAGTTCTTC
NA	TRBV10-2	NA	TRBJ1-4	CASSERGVRSPEKLFF	TGCGCCAGCAGTGAGAGGGGCGTGAGGTCTCCGGAAAAACTGTTTTTT
NA	TRBV11-2	NA	TRBJ2-7	CASSSGPRARYEQYF	TGTGCCAGCAGCTCCGGCCCCAGGGCAAGATACGAGCAGTACTTC
NA	TRBV6-5	NA	TRBJ2-7	CASSYSKGYSYEQYF	TGTGCCAGCAGTTACTCGAAAGGTTACTCCTACGAGCAGTACTTC
NA	TRBV18	NA	TRBJ2-7	CASSPPDGPYEQYF	TGTGCCAGCTCACCACCGGATGGCCCATACGAGCAGTACTTC
NA	TRBV14	TRBD2	TRBJ2-2	CASSLRGGAGELFF	TGTGCCAGCAGCCTCCGGGGGGGAGCCGGGGAGCTGTTTTTT
NA	TRBV7-2	NA	TRBJ2-4	CASSSGDERAKNIQYF	TGTGCCAGCAGCTCGGGAGATGAGAGAGCCAAAAACATTCAGTACTTC
NA	TRBV7-2	NA	TRBJ1-5	CASSLTGLQQPQHF	TGTGCCAGCAGCTTAACAGGGCTCCAACAGCCCCAGCATTTT
NA	TRBV6-1	NA	TRBJ2-6	CATHSSGANVLTF	TGTGCCACCCATAGCTCTGGGGCCAACGTCCTGACTTTC
NA	TRBV28	TRBD1	TRBJ1-5	CASSLLIQGAHQPQHF	TGTGCCAGCAGTTTACTAATACAGGGGGCGCATCAGCCCCAGCATTTT
NA	TRBV7-2	NA	TRBJ1-2	CASSLSNLYGYTF	TGTGCCAGCAGCTTATCAAATTTATATGGCTACACCTTC
NA	TRBV6-5	NA	TRBJ1-6	CASHNRVTNSPLHF	TGTGCCAGCCACAACAGAGTCACCAATTCACCCCTCCACTTT
NA	TRBV15	NA	TRBJ1-1	CATSRGYDQEGTEAFF	TGTGCCACCAGCAGGGGCTACGATCAGGAGGGCACTGAAGCTTTCTTT
NA	TRBV9	NA	TRBJ1-2	CASSVESDYGYTF	TGTGCCAGCAGCGTAGAAAGTGACTATGGCTACACCTTC
once	TRBV28	NA	TRBJ1-2	CASSLWLISWDGYTF	TGTGCCAGCAGTTTATGGTTGATCTCTTGGGATGGCTACACCTTC
NA	TRBV9	TRBD1	TRBJ1-2	CASSVGQGADYGYTF	TGTGCCAGCAGCGTGGGACAGGGTGCAGACTATGGCTACACCTTC
NA	TRBV29-1	TRBD1	TRBJ2-2	CSARSFGTANTGELFF	TGCAGCGCCCGATCGTTCGGGACAGCGAACACCGGGGAGCTGTTTTTT
NA	TRBV7-2	NA	TRBJ1-2	CASSLNGGLYGYTF	TGTGCCAGCAGCTTAAATGGGGGCCTCTATGGCTACACCTTC
NA	TRBV18	NA	TRBJ2-3	CASSPGGTTDTQYF	TGTGCCAGCTCACCCGGGGGCACGACAGATACGCAGTATTTT
NA	TRBV7-6	NA	TRBJ1-2	CASSLAGAKGYTF	TGTGCCAGCAGCCTTGCCGGGGCAAAGGGCTACACCTTC